Following are 24 T cell receptor beta chains from one sample sequenced in a study of blood T cell repertoires in COVID-19. Data came from immunoSEQ multiplex PCR; TCRdb stores just in-frame clones and leaves some out. The sample lists tens of thousands of clones, about 88% occurring once. Sequences were obtained from peripheral blood. The origin of the receptors is a man aged 60 to 69 with acute or convalescent COVID-19.

This chain uses TRBV10-3 with TRBJ1-4; tentative D call: TRBD1 (6 bases). Germline V lookup: CDR1 ENHRY, CDR2 SYGVKD. The CDR3 covers 12 residues. The V end lost 6 bases, the J end lost 14 bases, and 16 bases lay between the germline ends. CDR3 region: CAISTSGDELFF. CDR3 DNA: TGTGCCATCAGCACCTCAGGGGATGAGCTGTTTTTT.

This clone has just one count. This rearrangement joins TRBV18 to TRBJ2-7, with D possibly being TRBD1 (5 bases). Germline CDR1 reads KGHSH; CDR2 reads LQKENI. CDR3 length: 14 amino acids. V lost 3 bases to trimming and J lost 0 bases, with 9 bases between them. CDR3 in DNA: TGTGCCAGCTCACCGGCGACAGCCTCCTACGAGCAGTACTTC. As protein: CASSPATASYEQYF.

This clone was seen once. The genes are TRBV30 and TRBJ1-6; D not certain. The germline V gene has CDR1 GTSNPN and CDR2 SVGIG (reference sequence). The V end was cut by 0 bases, the J end by 0 bases, with 12 bases between. The CDR3 spans 17 residues. DNA of the CDR3: TGTGCCTGGAGTGTCTTGGGAGAAAGCTCCTATAATTCACCCCTCCACTTT. Its protein is CAWSVLGESSYNSPLHF.

J is TRBJ2-1 and V is TRBV7-2; 9 positions match TRBD2. This CDR3 is 16 amino acids long. Trimming removed 1 base from V and 3 bases from J; junction bases left unmatched: 4. Germline values: CDR1 SGHTA, CDR2 FQGNSA. CDR3 nucleotide sequence: TGTGCCAGCAGCTTAGGACTAGCGGCCATCTACAATGAGCAGTTCTTC. Translated: CASSLGLAAIYNEQFF.

In DNA form, the CDR3 reads TGCGCCAGCAGCTTGGAAGCAGGGAATCAGCCCCAGCATTTT. It codes for CASSLEAGNQPQHF. V usage is TRBV5-1 and J usage is TRBJ1-5; a weak D match, TRBD1 (5 bases). Germline CDR1 reads SGHRS; CDR2 reads YFSETQ. There are 14 residues in the CDR3. Trimming took 0 bases from V and 4 from J, leaving 8 bases between them.

The V gene is TRBV29-1, the J gene TRBJ2-7, with D tentatively TRBD1 (7 bases). V was pared by 6 bases and J by 4 bases, with 19 bases between. Germline V gives CDR1 SQVTM, CDR2 ANQGSEA. This CDR3 has 14 amino acids. The CDR3 here is CSVEEEGASYEQYF. The CDR3 DNA is TGCAGCGTGGAGGAGGAGGGGGCGTCATACGAGCAGTACTTC.

The chain carries TRBV12-5 and TRBJ2-7; a weak D match, TRBD2 (5 bases). Germline values: CDR1 LGHNT, CDR2 FRNRAP. This CDR3 region has 17 residues. The germline V and J ends were trimmed by 0 bases and 0 bases, with 15 bases remaining between them. The DNA of the CDR3 is TGTGCTAGTGGTTTGGTCCTTGACAACCGGGGCTCCTACGAGCAGTACTTC. Protein sequence: CASGLVLDNRGSYEQYF.

V gene TRBV11-3 combines with J gene TRBJ1-1; D unresolved. Germline V gives CDR1 SGHNT, CDR2 YENEEA. V dropped 3 bases and J dropped 3 bases, with 8 bases sitting between them. The CDR3 loop spans 13 amino acids. This chain's CDR3 is CASSFQVDTEAFF. The DNA of the CDR3 is TGTGCCAGCAGCTTCCAGGTCGACACTGAAGCTTTCTTT.

J is TRBJ1-1 and V is TRBV21-1. TRBV21-1 is given as a pseudogene. The CDR3 consists of 11 residues. CDR3 protein: CATTGGAEAFF. The CDR3 DNA is TGTGCCACCACCGGAGGCGCTGAAGCTTTCTTT.

The rearrangement joins TRBV7-9 to TRBJ1-3; the D gene is possibly TRBD1 (6 bases). The CDR3 runs 14 residues. The V gene's germline CDR1 is SEHNR and CDR2 FQNEAQ (reference sequence). The germline V and J ends were trimmed by 5 bases and 1 base, with 9 bases remaining between them. CDR3 DNA: TGTGCCAGCAGCCCAACAGGGTCTGGAAACACCATATATTTT. It specifies CASSPTGSGNTIYF.

The CDR3 is CASSPGFRVETQYF. CDR3 bases: TGCGCCAGCAGTCCCGGGTTCCGTGTGGAGACCCAGTACTTC. The rearrangement uses TRBV5-1 and TRBJ2-5; no firm D call. Germline loops: CDR1 SGHRS, CDR2 YFSETQ. V lost 5 bases, J lost 5 bases, and 16 bases lay in between. The CDR3 spans 14 residues.

The rearrangement uses TRBV5-1 and TRBJ2-1; 10 bases are a match to TRBD2. CDR3 length: 15 residues. Trimming took 4 bases from V and 2 from J; bases not matched to a gene: 3. Germline loops: CDR1 SGHRS, CDR2 YFSETQ. The CDR3 DNA sequence: TGCGCCAGCAGCGGCCTAGCGGGGGCCTACAATGAGCAGTTCTTC. This encodes CASSGLAGAYNEQFF.

This sequence joins TRBV7-3 and TRBJ2-3; TRBD2 agrees at 13 bases. This CDR3 has 16 residues. V gave up 2 bases and J gave up 1 base; unmatched junction bases: 0. Germline V gene lookup returns CDR1 SGHTA and CDR2 FQGTGA. CDR3 in amino acids: CASSLGTSGGTDTQYF. CDR3 DNA sequence: TGTGCCAGCAGCTTAGGGACTAGCGGGGGCACAGATACGCAGTATTTT.

This clone was observed once. The V call is TRBV5-4, the J call TRBJ1-1; TRBD1 might be the D (6 bases). Trimming stripped 6 bases from V and 4 bases from J, with 19 bases between. CDR1 and CDR2 from the germline V gene are SGHNT and YYREEE (reference sequence). This CDR3 is 15 amino acids long. The CDR3 nucleotides are TGTGCCAGCAACCCCAACAGGGATCCCATCACTGAAGCTTTCTTT. Translating it yields CASNPNRDPITEAFF.

The chain recombines TRBV7-9 with TRBJ1-1, with 8 bases fitting TRBD1. The CDR3 totals 16 residues. The germline gives CDR1 SEHNR, CDR2 FQNEAQ (reference sequence). The V and J ends lost 4 bases and 3 bases, in that order; junction bases with no gene match: 10. This chain's CDR3 is CASSSRGPLGDTEAFF. As DNA, the CDR3 is TGTGCCAGCAGCTCCAGGGGGCCCCTCGGGGACACTGAAGCTTTCTTT.

The chain carries TRBV2 and TRBJ2-7, with D unresolved. CDR1 is SNHLY and CDR2 is FYNNEI in the germline V gene. The germline V and J ends were trimmed by 7 bases and 4 bases, with 8 bases remaining between them. CDR3 length equals 11 residues. In DNA form, the CDR3 reads TGTGCCAGCACCTTTTATTACGAGCAGTACTTC. Encoded protein: CASTFYYEQYF.

The chain links TRBV11-2 to TRBJ1-2, with a weak D call TRBD1 (6 bases). Germline lookup yields CDR1 SGHAT and CDR2 FQNNGV. With 1 base removed from V and 2 bases from J, the gap between germline ends came to 11 bases. The CDR3 length is 15 residues. This CDR3 is CASSLAAGANYGYTF. DNA of the CDR3: TGTGCCAGCAGCTTAGCGGCAGGGGCCAACTATGGCTACACCTTC.

This chain uses TRBV29-1 with TRBJ1-1, with 8 nucleotides matching TRBD1. The CDR3 runs 15 residues. The J segment lost 4 bases and the V segment lost 6 bases, leaving 13 bases of the junction unmatched. Germline CDR1 is SQVTM and CDR2 is ANQGSEA. The CDR3 nucleotides read TGCAGCGTCACGGACAGGGAGGGGGTGGCCACTGAAGCTTTCTTT. This sequence encodes CSVTDREGVATEAFF.

The CDR3 loop reads CASNWTGIMQPQHF. CDR3 nucleotide sequence: TGTGCCAGCAACTGGACAGGGATAATGCAGCCCCAGCATTTT. V and J are TRBV25-1 and TRBJ1-5, with 8 bases identical to TRBD1. This CDR3 region has 14 residues. Trimming removed 7 bases from V and 7 bases from J; junction bases left unmatched: 9. Germline values: CDR1 MGHDK, CDR2 SYGVNS.

This clone was counted between two and nine times. The chain is built from TRBV5-4 and TRBJ2-1; 7 positions agree with TRBD1. CDR1 and CDR2 from the germline V gene are SGHNT and YYREEE (reference sequence). The CDR3 sequence is 15 residues long. The J segment lost 4 bases and the V segment lost 0 bases, leaving 4 bases of the junction unmatched. The CDR3 DNA is TGTGCCAGCAGCTTGGCCGCGACAGGGTACAATGAGCAGTTCTTC. The encoded protein is CASSLAATGYNEQFF.

The chain combines TRBV7-6 with TRBJ2-5; D perhaps matches TRBD1 (5 bases). The germline gives CDR1 SGHVS, CDR2 FNYEAQ. The CDR3 consists of 14 residues. With 4 bases removed from V and 4 bases from J, the gap between germline ends came to 13 bases. The CDR3 sequence: CASSSRQYPETQYF. The CDR3 coding sequence is TGTGCCAGCAGCTCCCGACAGTACCCAGAGACCCAGTACTTC. Variable domain in full (rest from reference TRBV7-6 and TRBJ2-5): GAGVSQSPRYKVTKRGQDVALRCDPISGHVSLYWYRQALGQGPEFLTYFNYEAQQDKSGLPNDRFSAERPEGSISTLTIQRTEQRDSAMYRCASSSRQYPETQYFGPGTRLLVL.

This chain connects TRBV30 to TRBJ1-1; D is perhaps TRBD1 (5 bases). With 3 bases removed from V and 6 bases from J, the gap between germline ends came to 35 bases. The length of the CDR3 is 20 residues. Germline V gene sequence: CDR1 GTSNPN, CDR2 SVGIG (reference sequence). CDR3: CAWSPGLTSRNLTAESEAFF. The CDR3 region has the DNA TGTGCCTGGAGCCCGGGACTAACCTCGAGGAACCTAACAGCGGAATCTGAAGCTTTCTTT.

V gene TRBV11-2 combines with J gene TRBJ2-2, with TRBD1 identical over 9 bases. Trimming cost V 0 bases and J 6 bases; bases outside gene matches: 11. Germline V gives CDR1 SGHAT, CDR2 FQNNGV. This CDR3 comprises 18 residues. The CDR3 DNA reads TGTGCCAGCAGCTTAGATTTATCGGTACAGGGGGCGGCCGGGGAGCTGTTTTTT. Translated, it gives CASSLDLSVQGAAGELFF.

This clone was counted between two and nine times. The chain recombines TRBV14 with TRBJ1-2; D unclear. V shed 1 base and J shed 2 bases, with 11 bases lying between them. Germline values: CDR1 SGHDN, CDR2 FVKESK. This CDR3 region has 15 residues. CDR3 in DNA: TGTGCCAGCAGCCAAGTAGAGGGTTGGAACTATGGCTACACCTTC. This sequence encodes CASSQVEGWNYGYTF.